These 10 T cell receptor beta chains came from one sample sequenced in a study of response to subunit inactivated influenza vaccine. A single record per CDR3 protein comes from TCRdb applying MiXCR to the RT-PCR reads. The data hold hundreds of thousands of distinct CDR3 sequences, with 11% observed a single time. Sequenced here: PBMCs from blood, sampled roughly 6 weeks after vaccination. Every receptor here comes from a man in his fifties or sixties who received an inactivated influenza vaccine.

The CDR3 DNA is TGCAGTGCTAGGGGGAGGGCAGGGGGGTTCAATGAGCAGTTCTTC. Translated, it gives CSARGRAGGFNEQFF. This chain uses TRBV20-1 with TRBJ2-1; D possibly matches TRBD1 or TRBD2 (7 bases each). This CDR3 has 15 amino acids. Germline assignment: CDR1 DFQATT and CDR2 SNEGSKA (reference sequence). V shed 3 bases and J shed 6 bases, with 18 bases lying between them.

This sequence joins TRBV7-2 and TRBJ2-3, with unresolved D. Trimming removed 0 bases from V and 2 bases from J, with 9 bases in between. Germline V lookup: CDR1 SGHTA, CDR2 FQGNSA. The CDR3 extends over 15 amino acids. The CDR3 sequence: CASSLASHPTDTQYF. For the CDR3, the DNA is TGTGCCAGCAGCTTAGCGTCCCATCCCACAGATACGCAGTATTTT.

V is TRBV20-1 and J is TRBJ2-5; 13 positions match TRBD2. The CDR3 covers 16 residues. The J segment lost 2 bases and the V segment lost 1 base, leaving 4 bases of the junction unmatched. The germline gives CDR1 DFQATT, CDR2 SNEGSKA (reference sequence). The CDR3 nucleotides are TGCAGTGCTAGAGGGACTAGCGGGAGACCTCAAGAGACCCAGTACTTC. This codes for CSARGTSGRPQETQYF.

This chain uses TRBV6-5 with TRBJ2-1; possible D gene TRBD1, 5 bases. Trimming removed 0 bases from V and 7 bases from J, with 10 bases in between. The length of the CDR3 is 14 residues. CDR1 is MNHEY and CDR2 is SVGAGI in the germline V gene. The CDR3 sequence: CASSYSTAGNEQFF. The CDR3 DNA reads TGTGCCAGCAGTTACTCGACGGCAGGGAATGAGCAGTTCTTC.

The chain couples TRBV4-3 to TRBJ2-3, with D possibly TRBD1 on 6 matching bases. Between the trimmed V and J ends, which lost 0 bases and 1 base, there was a span of 8 bases. Germline loops: CDR1 LGHNA, CDR2 YSLEER. The CDR3 has 15 amino acids. CDR3 region: CASSQEHRGTDTQYF. CDR3 DNA sequence: TGCGCCAGCAGCCAAGAACACAGGGGCACAGATACGCAGTATTTT.

This clonotype appeared a few times. This chain uses TRBV6-1 with TRBJ1-2, with 7 bases aligning to TRBD1. This CDR3 is built from 13 residues. The J segment lost 4 bases and the V segment lost 5 bases, leaving 4 bases of the junction unmatched. The germline V gene encodes CDR1 MNHNS and CDR2 SASEGT. CDR3 protein: CASSPDRSYGYTF. The CDR3 bases are TGTGCCAGCAGTCCGGACAGGAGCTATGGCTACACCTTC.

The chain has TRBV7-9 and TRBJ2-3, with 8 bases that match TRBD2. After removal of 2 bases from V and 2 bases from J, the junction contained 6 bases not matched to a gene. The CDR3 has 16 residues. In germline, CDR1 is SEHNR, CDR2 FQNEAQ (reference sequence). CDR3 DNA: TGTGCCAGCAGCTTAACTAGCGGTCTCCCCACAGATACGCAGTATTTT. Its protein is CASSLTSGLPTDTQYF.

The V call is TRBV4-2, the J call TRBJ2-1; D remains unclear. This CDR3 spans 13 amino acids. The germline CDR1 and CDR2 sequences are LGHNA and YNFKEQ. V lost 0 bases to trimming and J lost 9 bases, with 9 bases between them. The CDR3 sequence is CASSQDWGREQFF. In DNA, the CDR3 is TGTGCCAGCAGCCAAGACTGGGGTCGTGAGCAGTTCTTC.

This clonotype was found a few times. This chain uses TRBV3-1 with TRBJ1-1, with D hard to call. Trimming removed 4 bases from V and 2 bases from J, with 14 bases in between. Germline assignment: CDR1 LGHDT and CDR2 YNNKEL (reference sequence). This CDR3 is built from 15 residues. CDR3 region: CASSPLLGFNTEAFF. DNA for the CDR3: TGTGCCAGCAGCCCCCTACTTGGGTTCAACACTGAAGCTTTCTTT.

This clonotype has just a few counts. V gene TRBV12-3 or TRBV12-4 combines with J gene TRBJ2-7, with TRBD1 identical over 9 bases. V lost 6 bases and J lost 5; bases outside the gene matches: 11. The CDR3 sequence is 15 residues long. CDR3 in amino acids: CASRLYTGGWDEQYF. The CDR3 bases are TGTGCCAGCAGACTATATACAGGGGGCTGGGACGAGCAGTACTTC.